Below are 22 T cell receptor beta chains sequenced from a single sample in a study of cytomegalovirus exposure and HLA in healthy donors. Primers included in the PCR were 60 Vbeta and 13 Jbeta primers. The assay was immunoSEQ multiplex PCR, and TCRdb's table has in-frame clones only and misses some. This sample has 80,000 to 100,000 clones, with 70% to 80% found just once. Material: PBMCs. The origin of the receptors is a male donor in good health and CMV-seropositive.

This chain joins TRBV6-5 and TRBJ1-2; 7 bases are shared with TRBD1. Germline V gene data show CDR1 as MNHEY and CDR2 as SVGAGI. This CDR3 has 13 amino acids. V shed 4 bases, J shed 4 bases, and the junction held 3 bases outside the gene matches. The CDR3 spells CASSFSGGYGYTF. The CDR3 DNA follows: TGTGCCAGCAGTTTCTCAGGGGGCTATGGCTACACCTTC.

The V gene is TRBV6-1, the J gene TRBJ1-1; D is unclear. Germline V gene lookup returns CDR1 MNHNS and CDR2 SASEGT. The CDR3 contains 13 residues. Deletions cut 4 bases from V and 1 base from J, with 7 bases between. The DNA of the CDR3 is TGTGCCAGCAGTGCTACAGCGAACACTGAAGCTTTCTTT. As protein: CASSATANTEAFF.

The CDR3 is CAWAYGTPPYEQYF. For the CDR3, the DNA is TGTGCCTGGGCCTACGGGACACCACCCTACGAGCAGTACTTC. The chain recombines TRBV30 with TRBJ2-7; possible D gene TRBD1, 6 bases. Trimming took 5 bases from V and 2 from J, leaving 16 bases between them. Germline V gene lookup returns CDR1 GTSNPN and CDR2 SVGIG (reference sequence). The CDR3 runs 14 residues.

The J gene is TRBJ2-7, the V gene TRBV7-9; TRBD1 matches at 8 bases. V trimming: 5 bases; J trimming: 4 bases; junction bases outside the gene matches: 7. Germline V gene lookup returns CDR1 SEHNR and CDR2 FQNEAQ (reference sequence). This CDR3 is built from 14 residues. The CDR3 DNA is TGTGCCAGCAGCCCTGCAGGGGGCGCGTACGAGCAGTACTTC. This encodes CASSPAGGAYEQYF.

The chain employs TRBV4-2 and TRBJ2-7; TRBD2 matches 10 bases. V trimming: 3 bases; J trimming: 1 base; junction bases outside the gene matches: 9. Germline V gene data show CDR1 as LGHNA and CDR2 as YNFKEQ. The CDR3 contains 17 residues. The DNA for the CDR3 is TGTGCCAGCAGCCATGGGGGACCGGGACTAGCGTCCTACGAGCAGTACTTC. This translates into CASSHGGPGLASYEQYF.

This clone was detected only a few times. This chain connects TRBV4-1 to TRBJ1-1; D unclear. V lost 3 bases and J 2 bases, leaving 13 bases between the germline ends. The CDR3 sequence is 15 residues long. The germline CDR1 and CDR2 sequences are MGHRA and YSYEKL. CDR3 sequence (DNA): TGCGCCAGCAGCCAGACCGGACGGGGAAACACTGAAGCTTTCTTT. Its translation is CASSQTGRGNTEAFF.

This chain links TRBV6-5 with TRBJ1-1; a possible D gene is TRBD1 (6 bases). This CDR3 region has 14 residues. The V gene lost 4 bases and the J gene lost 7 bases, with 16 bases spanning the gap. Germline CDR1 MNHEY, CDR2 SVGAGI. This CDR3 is CASSSRPVQGEAFF. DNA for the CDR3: TGTGCCAGCAGTTCCCGTCCCGTACAGGGTGAAGCTTTCTTT.

Here the CDR3 reads CASSEEWAGGNQPQHF. The CDR3 coding sequence is TGTGCCAGCAGTGAGGAGTGGGCAGGGGGCAATCAGCCCCAGCATTTT. V and J are TRBV2 and TRBJ1-5; perhaps TRBD1 as D (6 bases). Germline lookup yields CDR1 SNHLY and CDR2 FYNNEI. The CDR3 is made up of 16 amino acids. V lost 3 bases to trimming and J lost 2 bases, with 14 bases between them.

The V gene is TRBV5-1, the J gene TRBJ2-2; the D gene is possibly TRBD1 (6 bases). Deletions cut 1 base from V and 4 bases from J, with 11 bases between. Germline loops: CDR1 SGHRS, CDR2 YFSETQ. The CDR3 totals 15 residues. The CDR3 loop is CASSLQGSGTGELFF. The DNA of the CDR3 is TGCGCCAGCAGCTTGCAGGGGTCGGGCACCGGGGAGCTGTTTTTT.

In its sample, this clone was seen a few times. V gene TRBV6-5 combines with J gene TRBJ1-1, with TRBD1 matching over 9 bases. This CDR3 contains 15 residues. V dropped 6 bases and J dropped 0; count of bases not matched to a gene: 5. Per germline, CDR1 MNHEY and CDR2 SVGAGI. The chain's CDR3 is CASSWTGALNTEAFF. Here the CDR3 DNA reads TGTGCCAGCAGCTGGACAGGGGCACTGAACACTGAAGCTTTCTTT.

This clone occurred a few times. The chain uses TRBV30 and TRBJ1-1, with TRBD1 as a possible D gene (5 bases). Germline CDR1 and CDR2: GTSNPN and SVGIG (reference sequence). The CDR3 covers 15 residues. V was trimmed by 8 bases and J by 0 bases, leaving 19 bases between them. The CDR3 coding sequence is TGTGCCGGATTACCCAAGGCAGGGTTGAACACTGAAGCTTTCTTT. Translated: CAGLPKAGLNTEAFF.

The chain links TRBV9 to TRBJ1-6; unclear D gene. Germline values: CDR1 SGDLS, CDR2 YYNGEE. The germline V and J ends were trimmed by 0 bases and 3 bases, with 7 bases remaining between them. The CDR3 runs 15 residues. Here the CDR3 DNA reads TGTGCCAGCAGCGTAGGCGCGAACTATAATTCACCCCTCCACTTT. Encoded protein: CASSVGANYNSPLHF. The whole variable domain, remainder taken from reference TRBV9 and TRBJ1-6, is DSGVTQTPKHLITATGQRVTLRCSPRSGDLSVYWYQQSLDQGLQFLIQYYNGEERAKGNILERFSAQQFPDLHSELNLSSLELGDSALYFCASSVGANYNSPLHFGNGTRLTVT.

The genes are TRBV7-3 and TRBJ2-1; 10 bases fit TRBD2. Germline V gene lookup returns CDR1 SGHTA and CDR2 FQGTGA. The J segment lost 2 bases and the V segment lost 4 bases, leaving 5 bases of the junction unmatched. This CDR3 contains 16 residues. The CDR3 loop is CASSSPSGGAYNEQFF. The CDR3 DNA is TGTGCCAGCAGCTCGCCTAGCGGGGGCGCCTACAATGAGCAGTTCTTC.

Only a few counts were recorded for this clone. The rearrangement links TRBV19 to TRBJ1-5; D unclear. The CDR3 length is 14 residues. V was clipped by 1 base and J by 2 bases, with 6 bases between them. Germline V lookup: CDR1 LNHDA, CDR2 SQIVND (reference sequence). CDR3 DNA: TGTGCCAGTAGTATAGGGTGGCGCAATCAGCCCCAGCATTTT. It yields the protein CASSIGWRNQPQHF.

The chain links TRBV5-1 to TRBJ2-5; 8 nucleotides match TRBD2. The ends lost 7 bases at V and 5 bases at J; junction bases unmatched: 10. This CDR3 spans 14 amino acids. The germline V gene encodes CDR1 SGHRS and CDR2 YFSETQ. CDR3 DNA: TGCGCCAGCGGGGATACGGGGGGGGCGGAGACCCAGTACTTC. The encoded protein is CASGDTGGAETQYF. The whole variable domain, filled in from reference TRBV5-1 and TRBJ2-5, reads KAGVTQTPRYLIKTRGQQVTLSCSPISGHRSVSWYQQTPGQGLQFLFEYFSETQRNKGNFPGRFSGRQFSNSRSEMNVSTLELGDSALYLCASGDTGGAETQYFGPGTRLLVL.

This CDR3 is CASSFGAVPGEQYF. The DNA of the CDR3 is TGTGCCAGCAGCTTTGGCGCGGTTCCTGGCGAGCAGTACTTC. The chain combines TRBV5-6 with TRBJ2-7; no definite D call. Per germline, CDR1 SGHDT and CDR2 YYEEEE. V was trimmed by 2 bases and J by 6 bases, leaving 15 bases between them. This CDR3 comprises 14 residues.

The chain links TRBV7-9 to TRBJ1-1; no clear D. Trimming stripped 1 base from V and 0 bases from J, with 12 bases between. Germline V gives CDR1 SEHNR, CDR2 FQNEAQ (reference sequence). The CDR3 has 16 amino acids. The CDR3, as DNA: TGTGCCAGCAGCTTAGTTCATCTACTAATGAACACTGAAGCTTTCTTT. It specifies CASSLVHLLMNTEAFF. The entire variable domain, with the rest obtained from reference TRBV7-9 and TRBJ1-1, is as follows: DTGVSQNPRHKITKRGQNVTFRCDPISEHNRLYWYRQTLGQGPEFLTYFQNEAQLEKSRLLSDRFSAERPKGSFSTLEIQRTEQGDSAMYLCASSLVHLLMNTEAFFGQGTRLTVV.

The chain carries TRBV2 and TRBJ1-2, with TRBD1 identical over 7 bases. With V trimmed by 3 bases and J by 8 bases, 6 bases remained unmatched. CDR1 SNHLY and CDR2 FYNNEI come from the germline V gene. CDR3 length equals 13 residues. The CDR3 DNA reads TGTGCCAGCAGTGATGTACAGGGGTCGGGCTACACCTTC. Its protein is CASSDVQGSGYTF.

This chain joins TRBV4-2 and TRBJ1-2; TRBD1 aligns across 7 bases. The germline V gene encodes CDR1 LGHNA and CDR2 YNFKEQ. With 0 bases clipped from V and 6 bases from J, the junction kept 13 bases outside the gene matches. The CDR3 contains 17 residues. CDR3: CASSQEPIGTVIHGYTF. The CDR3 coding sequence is TGTGCCAGCAGCCAAGAACCCATCGGGACAGTTATTCATGGCTACACCTTC.

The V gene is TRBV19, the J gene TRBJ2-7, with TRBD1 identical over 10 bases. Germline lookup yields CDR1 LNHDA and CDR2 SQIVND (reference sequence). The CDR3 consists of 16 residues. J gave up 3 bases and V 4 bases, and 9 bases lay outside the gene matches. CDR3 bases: TGTGCCAGTAGTAAAGAGCGGACAGGGGGTTTCTACGAGCAGTACTTC. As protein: CASSKERTGGFYEQYF. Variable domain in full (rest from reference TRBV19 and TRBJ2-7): DGGITQSPKYLFRKEGQNVTLSCEQNLNHDAMYWYRQDPGQGLRLIYYSQIVNDFQKGDIAEGYSVSREKKESFPLTVTSAQKNPTAFYLCASSKERTGGFYEQYFGPGTRLTVT.

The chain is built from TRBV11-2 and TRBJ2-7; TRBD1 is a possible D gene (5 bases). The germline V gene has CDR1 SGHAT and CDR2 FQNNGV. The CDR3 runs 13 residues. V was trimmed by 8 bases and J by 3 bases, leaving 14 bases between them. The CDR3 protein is CASALSDSYEQYF. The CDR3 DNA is TGTGCCAGCGCTCTTTCCGACAGCTACGAGCAGTACTTC.

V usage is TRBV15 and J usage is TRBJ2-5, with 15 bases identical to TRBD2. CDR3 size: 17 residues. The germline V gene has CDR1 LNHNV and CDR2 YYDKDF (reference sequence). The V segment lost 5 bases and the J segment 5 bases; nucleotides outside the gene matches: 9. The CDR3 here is CATSPGLAGGLWETQYF. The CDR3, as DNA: TGTGCCACCAGCCCGGGACTAGCGGGGGGCCTGTGGGAGACCCAGTACTTC.